This entry describes one TCR beta chain. Its matching antigen is unknown. This sample stems from a study of shared clonotypes between healthy human individuals. Study-level background: For every donor, three CD4 naive, three CD4 memory, two CD8 naive and one CD8 memory plates were used.

Every subset's genomic DNA went evenly onto several immunoSEQ plates. Sorted-subset replicate PCR reactions were performed with 200 ng DNA, corresponding to roughly 27,000 T cell genomes. Some clones are missing from TCRdb's copy, which holds only in-frame ones; the method was immunoSEQ multiplex PCR. The sample holds roughly 2 million clones; 85% to 95% are singletons and the top ten take 0.1% to 0.15%. Unmatched junction bases numbered 5, after V lost 4 bases and J lost 3 bases. Germline loops: CDR1 SGHRS, CDR2 YFSETQ. The CDR3 extends over 15 amino acids. Points from the study as a whole: It was the non-shared clonotypes that had lower generation probabilities than clonotypes shared by all four donors.

The source is a man younger than 35 in good health. The chain recombines TRBV5-1 with TRBJ2-3; TRBD1 matches at 10 bases. Sequenced: naive CD4+ T cells sorted from blood. Documented subset: CD45RA+ positively selected. Here the CDR3 DNA reads TGCGCCAGCAGCCGGGGGGACAGGGGTACAGATACGCAGTATTTT. This sequence encodes CASSRGDRGTDTQYF. The full variable domain, its missing parts supplied by reference TRBV5-1 and TRBJ2-3, is KAGVTQTPRYLIKTRGQQVTLSCSPISGHRSVSWYQQTPGQGLQFLFEYFSETQRNKGNFPGRFSGRQFSNSRSEMNVSTLELGDSALYLCASSRGDRGTDTQYFGPGTRLTVL.